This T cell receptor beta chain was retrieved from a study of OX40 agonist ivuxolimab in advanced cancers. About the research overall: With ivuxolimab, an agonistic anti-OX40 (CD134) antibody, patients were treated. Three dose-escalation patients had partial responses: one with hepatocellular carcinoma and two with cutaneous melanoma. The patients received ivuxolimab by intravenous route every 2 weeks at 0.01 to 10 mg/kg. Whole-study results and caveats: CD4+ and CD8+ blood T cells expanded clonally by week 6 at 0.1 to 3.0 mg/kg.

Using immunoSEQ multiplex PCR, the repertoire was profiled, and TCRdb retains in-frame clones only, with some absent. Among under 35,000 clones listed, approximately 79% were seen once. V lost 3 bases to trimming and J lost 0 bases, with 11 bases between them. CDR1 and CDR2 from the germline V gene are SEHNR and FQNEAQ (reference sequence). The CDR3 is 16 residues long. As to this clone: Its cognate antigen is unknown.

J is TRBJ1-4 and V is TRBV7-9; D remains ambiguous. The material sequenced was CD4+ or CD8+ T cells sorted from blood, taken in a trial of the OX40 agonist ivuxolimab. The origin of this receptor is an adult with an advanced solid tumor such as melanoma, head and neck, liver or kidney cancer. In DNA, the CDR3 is TGTGCCAGCAGCTTGCCCCTAGTTGCAACTAATGAAAAACTGTTTTTT. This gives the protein CASSLPLVATNEKLFF. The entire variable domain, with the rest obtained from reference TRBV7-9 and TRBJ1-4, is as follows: DTGVSQNPRHKITKRGQNVTFRCDPISEHNRLYWYRQTLGQGPEFLTYFQNEAQLEKSRLLSDRFSAERPKGSFSTLEIQRTEQGDSAMYLCASSLPLVATNEKLFFGSGTQLSVL.